These T cell receptor beta chains were read from a single sample in a study of CD8+CD57+ T cells in acquired aplastic anemia. TCRdb passed the reads through MiXCR, listing each CDR3 protein once. Of roughly 250,000 distinct CDR3 sequences listed, roughly 80% are singletons. Sequenced sample: sorted CD4+, CD8+, or CD8+CD57+ T cells (not recorded which) from PBMCs. The receptors derive from a human donor with aplastic anemia. CDR3s include the opening cysteine and the closing phenylalanine or tryptophan. A D gene is named only where the DNA matches it firmly. Clone sizes are given selectively: once, few, many, or a class where the clone is expanded.

>TRBV7-2|NA|NA|TRBJ2-3
CASSQDPAGSVYYF
TGCGCCAGCAGCCAAGACCCGGCAGGTTCTGTGTACTATTTT
>TRBV7-3|few|NA|TRBJ2-7
CASSLGPGAEETQF
TGTGCCAGCAGCTTGGGGCCAGGCGCGGAAGAGACCCAGTTC
>TRBV25-1|NA|TRBD1|TRBJ1-1
CASTYRGRNTEAFF
TGTGCCAGCACGTACAGGGGAAGGAACACTGAAGCTTTCTTT
>TRBV15|NA|NA|TRBJ2-5
CATSSYTPQETQYF
TGTGCCACCAGCAGTTACACCCCCCAAGAGACCCAGTACTTC
>TRBV9|NA|TRBD1|TRBJ2-7
CASSTRDRSYEQYF
TGTGCCAGCAGCACCCGGGACAGGTCCTACGAGCAGTACTTC
>TRBV9|NA|NA|TRBJ2-1
CASGDGGTDTQYEQFF
TGTGCCAGCGGGGACGGGGGCACAGATACGCAGTATGAGCAGTTCTTC
>TRBV24-1|NA|TRBD1|TRBJ1-2
CATSDQGQKNYGYTF
TGTGCCACCAGTGATCAGGGACAGAAAAACTATGGCTACACCTTC
>TRBV7-3|NA|NA|TRBJ1-1
CASSPGAGGRTKQFF
TGTGCCAGCAGCCCAGGAGCGGGGGGGAGGACTAAACAGTTCTTT
>TRBV2|NA|NA|TRBJ2-2
CASGVGPGELFF
TGTGCCAGCGGGGTCGGGCCCGGGGAGCTGTTTTTT
>TRBV9|NA|NA|TRBJ2-1
CASSIGTMEAKDEQFF
TGTGCCAGCAGCATCGGGACCATGGAGGCGAAGGATGAGCAGTTCTTC
>TRBV7-9|NA|TRBD1|TRBJ1-2
CASSWDRAGLLHGYTF
TGTGCCAGCAGCTGGGACAGGGCGGGGCTCCTACATGGCTACACCTTC
>TRBV7-9|NA|NA|TRBJ2-3
CASSLARGPLTLGF
TGTGCCAGCAGCTTAGCGCGCGGTCCCCTGACTCTGGGTTTT
>TRBV7-9|NA|NA|TRBJ2-7
CASSAVAGTQYLGF
TGTGCCAGCAGCGCAGTAGCAGGGACCCAGTACCTCGGGTTC
>TRBV5-1|NA|TRBD1|TRBJ2-7
CASSAGQGISDEQYF
TGCGCCAGCAGCGCTGGACAGGGGATAAGCGACGAGCAGTACTTC
>TRBV7-3|many|TRBD2|TRBJ2-3
CASSSRGEADTQYF
TGTGCCAGCAGCTCCCGGGGGGAGGCAGATACGCAGTATTTT
>TRBV7-3|once|NA|TRBJ2-5
CAHEVGAYTLTLYF
TGTGCCCATGAGGTCGGGGCGTACACACTGACCCTGTACTTC
>TRBV7-8|NA|NA|TRBJ2-1
CASSVGGIHETLF
TGTGCCAGCAGTGTTGGGGGAATCCATGAGACGCTGTTC
>TRBV12-3/TRBV12-4|NA|TRBD1|TRBJ2-2
CASSLPGQAYTGELFF
TGTGCCAGCAGTCTACCGGGACAGGCTTACACCGGGGAGCTGTTTTTT
>TRBV25-1|NA|TRBD1|TRBJ1-1
CASSEYGQAGGQFSTEAFF
TGTGCCAGCAGTGAATATGGACAGGCCGGGGGTCAGTTTAGCACTGAAGCTTTCTTT
>TRBV20-1|once|NA|TRBJ1-6
CSAPQTGSQSPLHF
TGCAGTGCCCCCCAGACAGGATCTCAATCACCCCTCCACTTT
>TRBV14|NA|NA|TRBJ2-3
CASSQDGTYNEQF
TGTGCCAGCAGCCAAGACGGCACCTACAATGAGCAGTTT
>TRBV9|NA|NA|TRBJ2-7
CASGVDVNIQYFEYF
NA
>TRBV5-6|NA|NA|TRBJ2-7
CASSLRASYEQYF
TGTGCCAGCAGCTTGAGGGCGTCCTACGAGCAGTACTTC
>TRBV5-4|NA|NA|TRBJ1-1
CASSFTTGNTEAFF
TGTGCCAGCAGCTTTACTACCGGTAACACTGAAGCTTTCTTT
>TRBV7-9|NA|TRBD2|TRBJ2-3
CASSSEIAGGPGTDTQYF
TGTGCCAGCAGCTCAGAAATAGCGGGGGGGCCAGGCACAGATACGCAGTATTTT
>TRBV29-1|NA|NA|TRBJ2-1
CSVELLGTSSNEQFF
TGCAGCGTTGAACTACTTGGGACTTCTTCCAATGAGCAGTTCTTC
>TRBV9|NA|NA|TRBJ1-3
CASGEAGNIQYFVYF
NA
>TRBV7-9|NA|NA|TRBJ1-2
CASSLAQGSNYGYTF
TGTGCCAGCAGCTTAGCGCAGGGAAGTAACTATGGCTACACCTTC
>TRBV7-8|NA|NA|TRBJ1-3
CASSLSGGPAGQTIYF
TGTGCCAGCAGCTTATCGGGAGGTCCCGCTGGGCAGACCATATATTTT
>TRBV9|NA|TRBD1|TRBJ1-2
CASSVGVSDRAYGYTF
TGTGCCAGCAGCGTAGGGGTCTCGGACAGGGCATATGGCTACACCTTC
>TRBV7-3|NA|NA|TRBJ2-3
CASSLAGGGQDQSF
TGTGCCAGCAGCTTAGCAGGCGGAGGGCAAGATCAATCTTTT
>TRBV24-1|NA|TRBD1|TRBJ2-2
CDSSTGGIRELFF
TGTGACTCGAGTACAGGGGGGATCAGGGAGCTGTTTTTT
>TRBV7-9|NA|NA|TRBJ1-2
CASSCQGSGGSDETF
TGTGCCAGCAGCTGTCAAGGAAGCGGGGGGAGCGATGAGACCTTC
>TRBV7-8|NA|NA|TRBJ2-2
CASSLRARGPDKQFF
TGTGCCAGCAGCCTCCGGGCGAGGGGACCAGATAAGCAGTTTTTT
>TRBV5-6|NA|NA|TRBJ1-2
CASSLERDVRVYDYTF
TGTGCCAGCAGCTTGGAGAGGGACGTGCGCGTATATGACTACACCTTC
>TRBV6-4|NA|TRBD1|TRBJ2-7
CASRTPGQSSSYEQYF
TGTGCCAGCAGGACACCGGGACAGTCGAGCTCCTACGAGCAGTACTTC